This T cell receptor (beta chain) derives from a study of Ad26.COV2.S vaccination and SARS-CoV-2 variants. Background on the study: Participants got Ad26.COV2.S intramuscularly, once or twice 56 days apart.

This CDR3 has 14 amino acids. Germline lookup yields CDR1 SGHNT and CDR2 YYREEE (reference sequence). Trimming pared 5 bases from V and 1 base from J, leaving 12 bases between. Documented treatment: about 20 received Ad26.COV2.S at low or high dose, single or two shots; 5 received placebo; per-sample allocation not given. Sampling was done on day 63 after the first vaccine or placebo injection. Study results and caveats: Similar non-spike TCR breadth was seen in vaccine and placebo recipients.

Worth noting for this clone: Its antigen is still unknown.

Data came from immunoSEQ multiplex PCR; TCRdb stores just in-frame clones and leaves some out. The sample comprises 300,000 to 400,000 clones, about nine tenths of which are singletons, and 3.4% rests with the top ten. This chain connects TRBV5-4 to TRBJ1-1, with D hard to call. The receptor's source is a person between 18 and 65 years old who received the Ad26.COV2.S COVID-19 vaccine or a placebo. Here the sequenced sample was peripheral blood, taken in a trial of Ad26.COV2.S vaccine versus placebo. The CDR3 loop is CASRTLTKNTEAFF. The CDR3 nucleotides are TGTGCCAGCAGGACGCTCACCAAGAACACTGAAGCTTTCTTT.